What follows describes a single T cell receptor (beta chain). CD45RO negativity and positive selection for CCR7 defined naive CD8 cells, a population that excluded terminally differentiated effector memory CD45RA+ cells. Germline-derived CDR1 and CDR2 are MNHEY and SMNVEV (reference sequence). The CDR3 length is 13 residues. Trimming took 8 bases from V and 4 from J, leaving 14 bases between them. Clones were read by immunoSEQ multiplex PCR, and TCRdb kept only the in-frame ones, dropping some. The sample lists about 2,200,000 clones, around 93% occurring once. The data are from a study of shared clonotypes between healthy human individuals.

The clonotype was recovered from a young man in good health. Some clones in this sample may be carry-over from other donors' samples. The chain combines TRBV27 with TRBJ1-2, with TRBD1 as a possible D gene (6 bases). The source material was naive CD8+ T cells from PBMCs. The CDR3 region is CASGQGQTYGYTF. The CDR3 coding sequence is TGTGCCAGCGGACAAGGACAGACCTATGGCTACACCTTC.